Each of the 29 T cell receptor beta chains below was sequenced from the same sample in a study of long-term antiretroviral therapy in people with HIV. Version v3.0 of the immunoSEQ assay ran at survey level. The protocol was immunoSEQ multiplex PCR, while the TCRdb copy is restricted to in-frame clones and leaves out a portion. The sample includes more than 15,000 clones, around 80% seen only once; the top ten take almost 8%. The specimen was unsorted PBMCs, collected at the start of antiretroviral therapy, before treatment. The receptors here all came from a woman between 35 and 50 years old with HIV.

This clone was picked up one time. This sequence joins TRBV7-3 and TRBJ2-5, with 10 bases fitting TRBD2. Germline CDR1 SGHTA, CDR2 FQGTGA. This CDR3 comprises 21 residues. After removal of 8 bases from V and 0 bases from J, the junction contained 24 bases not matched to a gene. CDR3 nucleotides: TGTGCCAGCTCTCGATATGCGCCGGGGGAACGGACTAGCGGATACCAAGAGACCCAGTACTTC. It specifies CASSRYAPGERTSGYQETQYF.

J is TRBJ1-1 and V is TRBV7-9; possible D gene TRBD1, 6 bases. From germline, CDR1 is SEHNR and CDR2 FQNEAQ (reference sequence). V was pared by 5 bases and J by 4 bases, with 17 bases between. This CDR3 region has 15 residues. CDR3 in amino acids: CASSPDRTEGTEAFF. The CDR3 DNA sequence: TGTGCCAGCAGCCCAGACAGGACAGAGGGCACTGAAGCTTTCTTT.

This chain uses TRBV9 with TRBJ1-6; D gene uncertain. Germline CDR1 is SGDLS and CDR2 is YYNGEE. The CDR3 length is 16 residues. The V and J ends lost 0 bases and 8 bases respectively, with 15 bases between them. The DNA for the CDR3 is TGTGCCAGCAGCGTAGAGGCTTCTCCTTCCTATTCACCCCTCCACTTT. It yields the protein CASSVEASPSYSPLHF.

The DNA for the CDR3 is TGTGCCAGCAGCTCCCCATTGGGTCTTGGAAGGCGCGAGCAGTACTTC. As protein: CASSSPLGLGRREQYF. J is TRBJ2-7 and V is TRBV7-2; D is uncertain. V was cut by 4 bases and J by 6 bases, with 22 bases left in between. Germline lookup yields CDR1 SGHTA and CDR2 FQGNSA. The length of the CDR3 is 16 residues.

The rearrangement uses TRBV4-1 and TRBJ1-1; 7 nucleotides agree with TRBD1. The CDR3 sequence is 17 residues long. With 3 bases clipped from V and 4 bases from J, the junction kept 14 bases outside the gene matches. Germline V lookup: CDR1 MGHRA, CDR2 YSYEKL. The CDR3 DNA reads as TGCGCCAGCAGCCACTCGACAGGGTTGATAGAAGGCACTGAAGCTTTCTTT. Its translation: CASSHSTGLIEGTEAFF.

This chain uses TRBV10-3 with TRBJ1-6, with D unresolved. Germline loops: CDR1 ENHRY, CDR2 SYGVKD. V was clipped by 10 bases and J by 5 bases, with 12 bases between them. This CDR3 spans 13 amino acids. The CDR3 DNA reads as TGTGCCAGCTCCTATGGAAATAATTCACCCCTCCACTTT. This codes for CASSYGNNSPLHF.

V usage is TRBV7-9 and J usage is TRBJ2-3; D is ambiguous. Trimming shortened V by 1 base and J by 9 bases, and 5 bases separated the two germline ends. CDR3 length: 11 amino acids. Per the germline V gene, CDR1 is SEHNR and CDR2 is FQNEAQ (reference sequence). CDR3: CASSLDRTQYF. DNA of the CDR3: TGTGCCAGCAGCTTAGATCGCACGCAGTATTTT.

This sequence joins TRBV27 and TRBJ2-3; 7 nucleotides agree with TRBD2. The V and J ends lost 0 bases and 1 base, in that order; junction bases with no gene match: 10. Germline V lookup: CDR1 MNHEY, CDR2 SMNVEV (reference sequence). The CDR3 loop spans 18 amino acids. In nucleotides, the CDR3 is TGTGCCAGCAGTTTATCGTCTTGGGGGGGTTCCCGCACAGATACGCAGTATTTT. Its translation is CASSLSSWGGSRTDTQYF.

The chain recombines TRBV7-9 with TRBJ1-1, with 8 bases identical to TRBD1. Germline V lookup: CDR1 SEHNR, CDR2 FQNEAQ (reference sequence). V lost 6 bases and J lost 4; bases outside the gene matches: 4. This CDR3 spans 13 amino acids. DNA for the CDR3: TGTGCCAGCAGTTTCCAGGGGGCCACTGAAGCTTTCTTT. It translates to CASSFQGATEAFF.

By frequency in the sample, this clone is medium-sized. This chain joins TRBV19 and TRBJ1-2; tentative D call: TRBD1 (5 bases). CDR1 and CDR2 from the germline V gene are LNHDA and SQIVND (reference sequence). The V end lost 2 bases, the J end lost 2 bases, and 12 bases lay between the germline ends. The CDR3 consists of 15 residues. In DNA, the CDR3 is TGTGCCAGTAGTATATTGGGGCTGATCAACTATGGCTACACCTTC. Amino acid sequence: CASSILGLINYGYTF.

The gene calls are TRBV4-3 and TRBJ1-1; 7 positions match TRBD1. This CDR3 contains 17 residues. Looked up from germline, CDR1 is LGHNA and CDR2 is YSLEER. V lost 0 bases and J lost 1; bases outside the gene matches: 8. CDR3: CASSQDWLGTENTEAFF. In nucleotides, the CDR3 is TGCGCCAGCAGCCAAGATTGGTTGGGGACAGAGAACACTGAAGCTTTCTTT.

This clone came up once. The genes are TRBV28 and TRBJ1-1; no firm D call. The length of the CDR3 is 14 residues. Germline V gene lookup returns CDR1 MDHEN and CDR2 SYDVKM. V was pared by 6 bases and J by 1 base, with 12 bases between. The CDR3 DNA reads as TGTGCCAGCAGGACGACTTACTCGAACACTGAAGCTTTCTTT. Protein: CASRTTYSNTEAFF. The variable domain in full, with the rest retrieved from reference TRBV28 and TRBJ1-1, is DVKVTQSSRYLVKRTGEKVFLECVQDMDHENMFWYRQDPGLGLRLIYFSYDVKMKEKGDIPEGYSVSREKKERFSLILESASTNQTSMYLCASRTTYSNTEAFFGQGTRLTVV.

CDR3 DNA: TGTGCCAGCAGCTCCCGTACAGGGGCCACTGAAGCTTTCTTT. As protein: CASSSRTGATEAFF. This chain joins TRBV7-2 and TRBJ1-1, with 7 positions matching TRBD1. The V gene end was trimmed by 4 bases and the J gene end by 4 bases; junction bases not matched to a gene: 6. Per germline, CDR1 SGHTA and CDR2 FQGNSA. The CDR3 is 14 residues long.

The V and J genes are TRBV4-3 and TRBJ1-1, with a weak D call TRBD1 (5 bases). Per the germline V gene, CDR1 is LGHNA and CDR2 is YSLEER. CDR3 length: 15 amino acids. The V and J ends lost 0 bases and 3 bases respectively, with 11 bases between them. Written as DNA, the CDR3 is TGCGCCAGCAGCCAAGATGTAGGAGGGGACACTGAAGCTTTCTTT. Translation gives CASSQDVGGDTEAFF.

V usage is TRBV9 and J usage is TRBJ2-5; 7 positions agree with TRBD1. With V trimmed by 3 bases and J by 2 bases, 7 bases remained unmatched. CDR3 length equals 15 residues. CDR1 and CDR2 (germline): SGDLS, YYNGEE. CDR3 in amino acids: CASSARQGLQETQYF. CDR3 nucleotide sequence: TGTGCCAGCAGCGCCCGACAGGGCCTACAAGAGACCCAGTACTTC.

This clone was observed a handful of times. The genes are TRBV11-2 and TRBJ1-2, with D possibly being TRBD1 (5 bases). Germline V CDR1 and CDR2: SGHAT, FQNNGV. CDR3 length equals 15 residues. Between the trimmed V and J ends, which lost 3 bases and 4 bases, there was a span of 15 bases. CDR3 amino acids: CASSFGTGQPYGYTF. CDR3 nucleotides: TGTGCCAGCAGCTTTGGGACCGGGCAGCCCTATGGCTACACCTTC.

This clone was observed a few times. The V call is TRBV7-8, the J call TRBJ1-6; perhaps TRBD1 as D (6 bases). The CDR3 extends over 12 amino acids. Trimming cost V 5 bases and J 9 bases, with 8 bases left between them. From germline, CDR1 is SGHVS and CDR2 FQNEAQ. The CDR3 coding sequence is TGTGCCAGCAGCCCCAGGGGTTCACCCCTCCACTTT. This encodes CASSPRGSPLHF. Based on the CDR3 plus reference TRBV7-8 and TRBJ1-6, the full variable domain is GAGVSQSPRYKVAKRGQDVALRCDPISGHVSLFWYQQALGQGPEFLTYFQNEAQLDKSGLPSDRFFAERPEGSVSTLKIQRTQQEDSAVYLCASSPRGSPLHFGNGTRLTVT.

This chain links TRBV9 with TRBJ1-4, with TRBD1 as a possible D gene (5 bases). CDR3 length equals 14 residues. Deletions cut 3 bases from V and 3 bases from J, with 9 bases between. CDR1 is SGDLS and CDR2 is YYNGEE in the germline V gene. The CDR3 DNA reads TGTGCCAGCAGCGATAAGGGGTCTAATGAAAAACTGTTTTTT. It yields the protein CASSDKGSNEKLFF. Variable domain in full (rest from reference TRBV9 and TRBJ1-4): DSGVTQTPKHLITATGQRVTLRCSPRSGDLSVYWYQQSLDQGLQFLIQYYNGEERAKGNILERFSAQQFPDLHSELNLSSLELGDSALYFCASSDKGSNEKLFFGSGTQLSVL.

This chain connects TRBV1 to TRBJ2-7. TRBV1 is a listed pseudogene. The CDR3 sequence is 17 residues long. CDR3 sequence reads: CTSSLELARAGLNEQYF. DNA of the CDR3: TGCACCAGCAGCCTGGAATTGGCAAGGGCCGGTTTGAACGAGCAGTACTTC.

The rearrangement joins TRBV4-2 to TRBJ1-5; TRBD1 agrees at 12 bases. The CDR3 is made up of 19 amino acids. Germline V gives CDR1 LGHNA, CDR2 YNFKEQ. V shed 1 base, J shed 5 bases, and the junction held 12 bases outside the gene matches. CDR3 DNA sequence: TGTGCCAGCAGCCAAGTATACTCCGGCGGGACAGGGGGCGATCAGCCCCAGCATTTT. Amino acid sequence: CASSQVYSGGTGGDQPQHF.

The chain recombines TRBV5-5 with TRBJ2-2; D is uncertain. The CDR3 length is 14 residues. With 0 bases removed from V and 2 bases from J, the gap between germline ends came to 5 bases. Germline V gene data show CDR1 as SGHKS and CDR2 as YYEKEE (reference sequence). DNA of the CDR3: TGTGCCAGCAGCTTGGACGGCAACACCGGGGAGCTGTTTTTT. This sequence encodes CASSLDGNTGELFF. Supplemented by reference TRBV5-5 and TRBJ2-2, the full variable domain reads DAGVTQSPTHLIKTRGQQVTLRCSPISGHKSVSWYQQVLGQGPQFIFQYYEKEERGRGNFPDRFSARQFPNYSSELNVNALLLGDSALYLCASSLDGNTGELFFGEGSRLTVL.

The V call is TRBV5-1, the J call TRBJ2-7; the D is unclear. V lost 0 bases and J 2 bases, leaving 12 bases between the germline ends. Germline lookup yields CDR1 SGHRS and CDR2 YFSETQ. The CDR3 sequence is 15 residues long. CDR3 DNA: TGCGCCAGCAGCTTGGGGACCCCCACTCCCTACGAGCAGTACTTC. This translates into CASSLGTPTPYEQYF.

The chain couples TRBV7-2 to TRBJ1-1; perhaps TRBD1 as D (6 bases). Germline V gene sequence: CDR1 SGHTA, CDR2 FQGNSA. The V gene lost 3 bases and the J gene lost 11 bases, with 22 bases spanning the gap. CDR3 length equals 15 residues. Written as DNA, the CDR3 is TGTGCCAGCAGCTTGCCCGGGGGCACCCTGAAGAGCGCTTTCTTT. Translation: CASSLPGGTLKSAFF.

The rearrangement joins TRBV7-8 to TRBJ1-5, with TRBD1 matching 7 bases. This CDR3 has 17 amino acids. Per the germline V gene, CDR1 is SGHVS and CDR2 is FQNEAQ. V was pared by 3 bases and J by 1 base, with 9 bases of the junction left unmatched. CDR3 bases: TGTGCCAGCAGCTTCGACCTCAGGGGGGAGAGCAATCAGCCCCAGCATTTT. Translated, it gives CASSFDLRGESNQPQHF. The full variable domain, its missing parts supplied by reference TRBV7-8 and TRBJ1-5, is GAGVSQSPRYKVAKRGQDVALRCDPISGHVSLFWYQQALGQGPEFLTYFQNEAQLDKSGLPSDRFFAERPEGSVSTLKIQRTQQEDSAVYLCASSFDLRGESNQPQHFGDGTRLSIL.

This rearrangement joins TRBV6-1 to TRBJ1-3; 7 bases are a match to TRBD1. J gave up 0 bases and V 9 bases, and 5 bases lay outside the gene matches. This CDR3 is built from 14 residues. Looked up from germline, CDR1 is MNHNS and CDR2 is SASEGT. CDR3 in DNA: TGTGCCAGTGGGGGACAGAACTCTGGAAACACCATATATTTT. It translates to CASGGQNSGNTIYF.

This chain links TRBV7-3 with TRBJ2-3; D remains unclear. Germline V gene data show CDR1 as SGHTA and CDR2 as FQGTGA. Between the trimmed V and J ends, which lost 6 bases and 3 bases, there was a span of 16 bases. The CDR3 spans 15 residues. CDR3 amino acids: CASSLDSSPTDTQYF. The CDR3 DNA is TGTGCCAGCAGTTTAGACTCTTCTCCTACAGATACGCAGTATTTT.

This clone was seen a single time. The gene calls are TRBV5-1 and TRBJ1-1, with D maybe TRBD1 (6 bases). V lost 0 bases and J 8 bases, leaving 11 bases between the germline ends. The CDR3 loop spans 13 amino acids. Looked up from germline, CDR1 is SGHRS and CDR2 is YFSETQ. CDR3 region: CASSLEGGAEAFF. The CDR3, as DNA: TGCGCCAGCAGCTTGGAGGGGGGGGCAGAAGCTTTCTTT. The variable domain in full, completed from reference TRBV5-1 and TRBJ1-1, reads KAGVTQTPRYLIKTRGQQVTLSCSPISGHRSVSWYQQTPGQGLQFLFEYFSETQRNKGNFPGRFSGRQFSNSRSEMNVSTLELGDSALYLCASSLEGGAEAFFGQGTRLTVV.

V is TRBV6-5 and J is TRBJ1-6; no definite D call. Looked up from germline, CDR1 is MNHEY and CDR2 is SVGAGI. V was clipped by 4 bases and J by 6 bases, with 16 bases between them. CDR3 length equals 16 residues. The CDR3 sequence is CASSFTDQTRNSPLHF. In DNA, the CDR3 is TGTGCCAGCAGTTTCACGGACCAAACCCGTAATTCACCCCTCCACTTT.

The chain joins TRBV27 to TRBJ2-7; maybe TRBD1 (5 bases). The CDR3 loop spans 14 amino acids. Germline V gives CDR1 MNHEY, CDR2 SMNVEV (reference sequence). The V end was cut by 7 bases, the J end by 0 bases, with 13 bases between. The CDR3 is CASTPHTGSYEQYF. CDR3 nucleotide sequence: TGTGCCAGCACACCCCATACAGGCTCCTACGAGCAGTACTTC.